The sequence of this TCR beta chain was determined in a study of beta chain features in type 1 diabetes. The study, taken as a whole, reports: Type 1 diabetes patients had moderately but significantly shorter TCRB CDR3s in all four CD4+ subsets.

CDR3 length equals 13 residues. The V gene's germline CDR1 is MNHEY and CDR2 SVGAGI. Trimming removed 2 bases at V and 2 bases at J, with 6 bases between. The sample holds a few counts of this clone. As yet, its antigen is unknown. This sample also contains other DNA sequences that code for the same CDR3. The sequenced template was cDNA made from the entire isolated RNA. Naive, central memory and regulatory T cell samples yielded roughly 3.6 million reads on average. Data came from immunoSEQ multiplex PCR; TCRdb stores just in-frame clones and leaves some out. The table records some 640,000 clones, around 15% of them present only once.

The genes are TRBV6-5 and TRBJ1-2; possible D gene TRBD1, 5 bases. Material for sequencing was naive CD4+ T cells from blood. This receptor was taken from a man aged 18 to 30 with type 1 diabetes. The CDR3 loop is CASSYGGNYGYTF. DNA for the CDR3: TGTGCCAGCAGTTACGGGGGGAACTATGGCTACACCTTC.